In this sample, the clone carrying this T cell receptor beta chain turned up many times. Its antigen is still unknown. This sample is part of a study of blood T cells in healthy people across ages. Study-level information: Every two T cells gave about one barcoded beta molecule via template switching. The study, taken as a whole, reports: Expanded clonotype shifts may have been confounded, as the donors had an unknown CMV status. TCR beta diversity per million T cells fell roughly linearly with age. Strong correlation linked observed beta diversity and percent naive T cells.

Sample-barcoded 5' priming and a J-beta primer mix drove a second PCR of about 6 to 12 cycles. In TCRdb, the 5' RACE reads were re-called with MiXCR into one record per CDR3 protein. The sample holds roughly 790,000 distinct CDR3 sequences, 35% to 45% seen once. CDR3 length: 13 residues. V lost 6 bases, J lost 2 bases, and 11 bases lay in between. The sequenced sample consisted of blood. V is TRBV12-3 or TRBV12-4 and J is TRBJ2-7; D is ambiguous. The receptor was isolated from a woman aged 55-70 years in good health. The CDR3, as DNA: TGTGCCAGCAGCTACGGACGGACCTACGAGCAGTACTTC. Translation: CASSYGRTYEQYF.